The 30 T cell receptor beta chains reported below all come from one sample, sequenced in a study of Graves' ophthalmopathy and Graves' hyperthyroidism. Amplification targeted the TCR beta CDR3 regions, with RNA transcripts as the source material. HTBI primers primed a first-round RT-PCR, and a second-round multiplex PCR followed. TCRdb independently ran MiXCR on the multiplex PCR reads; one entry per CDR3 protein. The sample holds approximately 410,000 distinct CDR3 sequences, approximately 15% seen once. Sequenced input: peripheral blood. The receptors shown here come from a young woman with stable Graves' hyperthyroidism.

This clonotype showed up many times. The J gene is TRBJ2-5, the V gene TRBV11-2; either TRBD1 or TRBD2 may fit D (5 bases each). CDR1 SGHAT and CDR2 FQNNGV come from the germline V gene. The CDR3 is 13 residues long. V shed 1 base and J shed 5 bases, with 8 bases lying between them. This CDR3 is CASSLGGKETQYF. DNA for the CDR3: TGTGCCAGCAGCTTAGGGGGGAAGGAGACCCAGTACTTC. The variable domain in full, completed from reference TRBV11-2 and TRBJ2-5, reads EAGVAQSPRYKIIEKRQSVAFWCNPISGHATLYWYQQILGQGPKLLIQFQNNGVVDDSQLPKDRFSAERLKGVDSTLKIQPAKLEDSAVYLCASSLGGKETQYFGPGTRLLVL.

For this clonotype: A much larger clone differs from this one at a single base, so this may be a read error. The gene calls are TRBV20-1 and TRBJ2-7, with D perhaps being TRBD1 or TRBD2 (5 bases each). Germline CDR1 reads DFQATT; CDR2 reads SNEGSKA (reference sequence). The CDR3 covers 14 residues. Trimming pared 1 base from V and 2 bases from J, leaving 12 bases between. CDR3 region: CSARGGGPAYEQYV. CDR3 in DNA: TGCAGTGCTAGAGGTGGGGGACCAGCCTACGAGCAGTACGTC.

This clonotype appeared many times. This chain joins TRBV7-8 and TRBJ2-7; 8 bases match TRBD1. The CDR3 has 15 amino acids. Trimming at V came to 5 bases and at J to 1 base, leaving 7 bases not matched to a gene. Looked up from germline, CDR1 is SGHVS and CDR2 is FQNEAQ. This chain's CDR3 is CASSTTGTGSYEQYF. The CDR3 DNA is TGTGCCAGCAGCACCACCGGGACAGGTTCCTACGAGCAGTACTTC.

As to this clonotype: This may be a read error: a much more frequent sequence differs by one nucleotide. This chain joins TRBV28 and TRBJ1-1; 7 nucleotides align to TRBD1. CDR3 size: 18 residues. CDR1 MDHEN and CDR2 SYDVKM come from the germline V gene. V was pared by 6 bases and J by 0 bases, with 16 bases of the junction left unmatched. The CDR3 sequence: CASRPPGQRSPMNTEAFF. In nucleotides, the CDR3 is TGTGCCAGCAGACCTCCGGGACAGCGTTCTCCCATGAACACTGAAGCTTTCTTT.

This clonotype was found many times. The CDR3 here is CASSEWGLETQYF. CDR3 nucleotides: TGTGCCAGCAGTGAATGGGGGCTAGAGACCCAGTACTTC. The chain carries TRBV2 and TRBJ2-5, with a possible D match to TRBD1 (6 bases). V was trimmed by 2 bases and J by 4 bases, leaving 8 bases between them. From germline, CDR1 is SNHLY and CDR2 FYNNEI. The CDR3 covers 13 residues.

In its sample, this clonotype was seen a few times. The V and J genes are TRBV9 and TRBJ1-1; D is unclear. The V end lost 3 bases, the J end lost 0 bases, and 9 bases lay between the germline ends. In germline, CDR1 is SGDLS, CDR2 YYNGEE. This CDR3 has 14 amino acids. CDR3 bases: TGTGCCAGCAGCGCGGAGAACGTGAACACTGAAGCTTTCTTT. It codes for CASSAENVNTEAFF.

This clonotype was picked up many times. The V gene is TRBV18, the J gene TRBJ1-6; no definite D call. The germline gives CDR1 KGHSH, CDR2 LQKENI. The CDR3 has 14 residues. Trimming pared 2 bases from V and 8 bases from J, leaving 10 bases between. The CDR3 is CASSPKGTDSPLHF. The DNA for the CDR3 is TGTGCCAGCTCACCAAAGGGTACGGATTCACCCCTCCACTTT.

In regard to this clonotype: A much larger clone sits a single nucleotide away, making a read error possible. The V gene is TRBV24-1, the J gene TRBJ2-5; TRBD2 might be the D (5 bases). CDR1 and CDR2 (germline): KGHDR, SFDVKD. The CDR3 length is 13 residues. The CDR3 sequence is CAASDFGEETQYF. The CDR3 nucleotides read TGTGCCGCCAGTGATTTCGGGGAAGAGACCCAGTACTTC.

In regard to this clonotype: This may be a read error: a much more frequent sequence differs by one nucleotide. The chain carries TRBV29-1 and TRBJ1-2; D call uncertain. The CDR3 extends over 15 amino acids. Trimming removed 7 bases from V and 1 base from J, with 19 bases in between. Germline loops: CDR1 SQVTM, CDR2 ANQGSEA. The DNA of the CDR3 is TGCAGCGCGGTCGGAGATTCGAAGAATAACTATGGCTACACCTTC. Amino acids: CSAVGDSKNNYGYTF.

V is TRBV9 and J is TRBJ1-6; 7 bases fit TRBD1. The V gene end was trimmed by 0 bases and the J gene end by 7 bases; junction bases not matched to a gene: 1. The CDR3 is 14 amino acids. Germline V CDR1 and CDR2: SGDLS, YYNGEE. The CDR3 DNA reads TGTGCCAGCAGCGTAGGGGACAGAAATTCACCCCTCCACTTT. This gives the protein CASSVGDRNSPLHF.

This clonotype was seen many times. This chain connects TRBV7-9 to TRBJ2-7; a possible D gene is TRBD1 (5 bases). V dropped 5 bases and J dropped 7 bases, with 15 bases sitting between them. The germline CDR1 and CDR2 sequences are SEHNR and FQNEAQ (reference sequence). The CDR3 runs to 13 residues. The CDR3 reads CASSRRGRDEQYF. CDR3 coding DNA: TGTGCCAGCAGCCGGAGAGGCAGGGATGAGCAGTACTTC. The entire variable domain, with the rest obtained from reference TRBV7-9 and TRBJ2-7, is as follows: DTGVSQNPRHKITKRGQNVTFRCDPISEHNRLYWYRQTLGQGPEFLTYFQNEAQLEKSRLLSDRFSAERPKGSFSTLEIQRTEQGDSAMYLCASSRRGRDEQYFGPGTRLTVT.

This clonotype was picked up a small number of times. The J gene is TRBJ1-5, the V gene TRBV12-3 or TRBV12-4, with D maybe TRBD1 (5 bases). The V end lost 6 bases, the J end lost 2 bases, and 11 bases lay between the germline ends. This CDR3 spans 14 amino acids. CDR3 nucleotide sequence: TGTGCCAGCAGGTTAATGGGGGGCAATCAGCCCCAGCATTTT. It is translated as CASRLMGGNQPQHF.

This clonotype appeared many times. The CDR3 region is CASSDGSRNTDTQYF. The CDR3 nucleotides read TGCGCCAGCAGTGATGGAAGCAGAAACACAGATACGCAGTATTTT. V gene TRBV10-1 combines with J gene TRBJ2-3; D is uncertain. Germline CDR1 is WNHNN and CDR2 is SYGVQD (reference sequence). This CDR3 comprises 15 residues. V lost 3 bases to trimming and J lost 2 bases, with 12 bases between them.

This clonotype was observed at least ten times. V gene TRBV7-9 combines with J gene TRBJ2-7; 10 bases align to TRBD1. V was pared by 6 bases and J by 5 bases, with 10 bases of the junction left unmatched. Germline CDR1 reads SEHNR; CDR2 reads FQNEAQ (reference sequence). This CDR3 is built from 15 residues. CDR3 DNA sequence: TGTGCCAGCAGACCATCCCGGGACAGGGGTCACGAGCAGTACTTC. Its translation: CASRPSRDRGHEQYF. Full variable domain (remainder filled in from reference TRBV7-9 and TRBJ2-7): DTGVSQNPRHKITKRGQNVTFRCDPISEHNRLYWYRQTLGQGPEFLTYFQNEAQLEKSRLLSDRFSAERPKGSFSTLEIQRTEQGDSAMYLCASRPSRDRGHEQYFGPGTRLTVT.

The table lists this clonotype with many counts. The J gene is TRBJ2-7, the V gene TRBV7-9; unclear D gene. Germline CDR1 and CDR2: SEHNR and FQNEAQ (reference sequence). This CDR3 is 12 amino acids long. The V gene lost 5 bases and the J gene lost 5 bases, with 10 bases spanning the gap. For the CDR3, the DNA is TGTGCCAGCAGCACCCTTGGGGACGAGCAGTACTTC. This gives the protein CASSTLGDEQYF.

This clonotype occurred many times. This rearrangement joins TRBV29-1 to TRBJ1-1, with 7 nucleotides matching TRBD1. The V gene's germline CDR1 is SQVTM and CDR2 ANQGSEA. J was trimmed by 0 bases and V by 7 bases; bases with no gene match: 14. This CDR3 is built from 16 residues. CDR3 sequence: CSGSDRQGPMNTEAFF. DNA of the CDR3: TGCAGCGGGTCGGACAGGCAGGGGCCTATGAACACTGAAGCTTTCTTT.

This sequence joins TRBV7-8 and TRBJ2-5, with 11 bases aligning to TRBD1. The CDR3 contains 16 residues. The germline CDR1 and CDR2 sequences are SGHVS and FQNEAQ. The trim removed 1 base at V and 5 bases at J, leaving 6 bases unmatched. CDR3 in amino acids: CASSLEGQGVWETQYF. The CDR3 bases are TGTGCCAGCAGCTTAGAGGGACAGGGGGTGTGGGAGACCCAGTACTTC.

In this sample, this clonotype turned up a few times. The chain links TRBV18 to TRBJ1-1, with a possible D match to TRBD1 (5 bases). Trimming removed 6 bases from V and 1 base from J, with 18 bases in between. In germline, CDR1 is KGHSH, CDR2 LQKENI. The CDR3 runs 16 residues. The CDR3: CASSPYHVGGNTEAFF. The DNA of the CDR3 is TGTGCCAGCTCTCCGTACCATGTGGGGGGGAACACTGAAGCTTTCTTT.

This clonotype came up many times. The chain uses TRBV20-1 and TRBJ1-1; perhaps TRBD1 as D (5 bases). CDR3 size: 15 residues. Germline CDR1 is DFQATT and CDR2 is SNEGSKA (reference sequence). The V end lost 0 bases, the J end lost 1 base, and 12 bases lay between the germline ends. CDR3 region: CSARDYRRSNTEAFF. The CDR3 DNA reads TGCAGTGCTAGAGATTACAGGCGGTCGAACACTGAAGCTTTCTTT.

This clonotype was recorded a few times. This chain joins TRBV27 and TRBJ1-2; D possibly corresponds to TRBD1 (6 bases). The V and J ends lost 8 bases and 7 bases respectively, with 17 bases between them. Germline values: CDR1 MNHEY, CDR2 SMNVEV (reference sequence). This CDR3 is built from 13 residues. The CDR3 loop reads CASWLQGSGGYTF. The CDR3 DNA sequence: TGTGCCAGCTGGCTACAGGGCTCGGGTGGCTACACCTTC.

The table lists this clonotype with many counts. This chain links TRBV7-2 with TRBJ2-7, with 7 bases matching TRBD2. CDR3 size: 14 residues. The germline V gene has CDR1 SGHTA and CDR2 FQGNSA. V was clipped by 1 base and J by 5 bases; unmatched bases: 5. The chain's CDR3 is CASSLVVGRDEQYF. The CDR3 nucleotides are TGTGCCAGCAGCTTAGTGGTGGGGAGGGACGAGCAGTACTTC.

This clonotype was seen ten or more times. CDR3 DNA sequence: TGCAGCGTTTCCGGGACTGACCGCCAAGAGACCCAGTACTTC. It specifies CSVSGTDRQETQYF. The chain has TRBV29-1 and TRBJ2-5, with D possibly TRBD2 on 6 matching bases. The CDR3 loop spans 14 amino acids. Trimming cost V 5 bases and J 1 base, with 14 bases left between them. Germline CDR1 and CDR2: SQVTM and ANQGSEA.

This clonotype came up many times. This chain uses TRBV2 with TRBJ2-7, with D tentatively TRBD1 (6 bases). The length of the CDR3 is 14 residues. Between the trimmed V and J ends, which lost 4 bases and 3 bases, there was a span of 13 bases. Germline V gives CDR1 SNHLY, CDR2 FYNNEI. The DNA for the CDR3 is TGTGCCAGCAGTGGCGGACAGCCGCTCTACGAGCAGTACTTC. The encoded protein is CASSGGQPLYEQYF.

In its sample, this clonotype was seen many times. The chain joins TRBV27 to TRBJ1-2; 7 positions match TRBD1. Germline V lookup: CDR1 MNHEY, CDR2 SMNVEV (reference sequence). Germline trimming cut 5 bases from V and 1 base from J; bases unmatched to any gene: 13. The CDR3 totals 17 residues. CDR3 in DNA: TGTGCCAGCAGTGGCGCGACAGGGCTCGGTCTTAACTATGGCTACACCTTC. Its protein product is CASSGATGLGLNYGYTF.

This clonotype was observed once. The chain recombines TRBV6-1 with TRBJ1-2; D remains ambiguous. Trimming stripped 7 bases from V and 8 bases from J, with 14 bases between. The CDR3 loop spans 12 amino acids. Germline V gene sequence: CDR1 MNHNS, CDR2 SASEGT. CDR3 coding DNA: TGTGCCAGCATCGAGGGAGGGTCCGGCTACACCTTC. Protein product: CASIEGGSGYTF.

This clonotype has ten or more counts. The V and J genes are TRBV29-1 and TRBJ2-7; D may correspond to TRBD1 or TRBD2 (5 bases each). The CDR3 runs to 15 residues. CDR1 and CDR2 (germline): SQVTM, ANQGSEA. Trimming removed 4 bases from V and 5 bases from J, with 21 bases in between. In nucleotides, the CDR3 is TGCAGCGTTGGGGGGAAGGCCACCTTAAGGGACGAGCAGTACTTC. This codes for CSVGGKATLRDEQYF.

This clonotype was observed many times. Relative to the germline gene, one junction end is altered; a read error may explain this. The chain combines TRBV27 with TRBJ2-4, with D perhaps TRBD2 (5 bases). Germline V CDR1 and CDR2: MNHEY, SMNVEV (reference sequence). This CDR3 is built from 15 residues. The CDR3 spells CASSFGGSPQNIKYF. CDR3 nucleotides: TGTGCCAGCAGTTTCGGAGGCAGCCCACAAAACATTAAGTACTTC.

In the case of this clonotype: This may arise from a read error, as a much more abundant clone is one base away. The chain couples TRBV11-2 to TRBJ2-7; weak D call: TRBD1 (6 bases). Germline V gene sequence: CDR1 SGHAT, CDR2 FQNNGV. This CDR3 is built from 14 residues. The CDR3 sequence is CAGSLDYRDSEQYF. For the CDR3, the DNA is TGTGCCGGCAGCTTAGACTACAGGGATTCCGAGCAGTACTTC.

Ten or more counts support this clonotype. This CDR3 is CASSRGDQPQHF. In DNA form, the CDR3 reads TGTGCCAGCAGTAGGGGGGATCAGCCCCAGCATTTT. This chain links TRBV12-3 or TRBV12-4 with TRBJ1-5, with D perhaps matching TRBD1 (6 bases). V dropped 5 bases and J dropped 5 bases, with 7 bases sitting between them. The CDR3 has 12 residues.

J is TRBJ2-7 and V is TRBV18; 9 nucleotides align to TRBD1. The CDR3 totals 14 residues. With 3 bases clipped from V and 6 bases from J, the junction kept 6 bases outside the gene matches. From germline, CDR1 is KGHSH and CDR2 LQKENI. For the CDR3, the DNA is TGTGCCAGCTCACCCGGGACAGGGAGCGCCGAGCAGTACTTC. This encodes CASSPGTGSAEQYF.